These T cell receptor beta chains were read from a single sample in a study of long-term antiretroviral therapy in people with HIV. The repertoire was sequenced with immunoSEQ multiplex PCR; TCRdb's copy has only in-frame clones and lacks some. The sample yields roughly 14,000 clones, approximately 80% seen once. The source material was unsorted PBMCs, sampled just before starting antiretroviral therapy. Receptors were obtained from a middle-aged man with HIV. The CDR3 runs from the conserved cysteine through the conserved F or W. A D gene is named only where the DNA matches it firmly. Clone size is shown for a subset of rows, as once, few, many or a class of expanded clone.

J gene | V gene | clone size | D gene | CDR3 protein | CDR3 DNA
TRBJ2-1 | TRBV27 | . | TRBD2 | CASSLIAGYNEQFF | TGTGCCAGCAGTTTAATAGCGGGTTACAATGAGCAGTTCTTC
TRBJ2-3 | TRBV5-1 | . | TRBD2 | CASSLDPLAGATDTQYF | TGCGCCAGCAGCTTGGACCCACTAGCGGGAGCTACAGATACGCAGTATTTT
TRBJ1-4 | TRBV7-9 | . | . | CASSPGTDSAWEKLFF | TGTGCCAGCAGCCCCGGGACGGACTCTGCGTGGGAAAAACTGTTTTTT
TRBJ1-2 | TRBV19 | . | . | CASTTTWGRPYEDGYTF | TGTGCCAGTACCACCACCTGGGGACGGCCATACGAGGATGGCTACACCTTC
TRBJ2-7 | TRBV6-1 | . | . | CASSGQDGNYEQYF | TGTGCCAGCAGTGGTCAGGACGGAAATTACGAGCAGTACTTC
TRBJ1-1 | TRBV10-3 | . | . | CAISESGGSNTEAFF | TGTGCCATCAGTGAGTCGGGCGGGTCGAACACTGAAGCTTTCTTT
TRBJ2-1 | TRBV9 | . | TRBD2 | CASSVTLAGDNEQFF | TGTGCCAGCAGCGTAACACTAGCGGGGGATAATGAGCAGTTCTTC
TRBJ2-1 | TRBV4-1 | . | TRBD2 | CASSHGLANEQFF | TGCGCCAGCAGCCACGGACTAGCGAATGAGCAGTTCTTC
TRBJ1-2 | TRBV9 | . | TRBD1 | CASSTTGGYYGYTF | TGTGCCAGCAGCACGACAGGGGGCTACTATGGCTACACCTTC
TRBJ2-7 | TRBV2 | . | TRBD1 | CASIDRERSSYEQYF | TGTGCCAGCATCGACAGGGAACGGAGCTCCTACGAGCAGTACTTC
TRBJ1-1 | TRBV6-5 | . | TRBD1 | CASSYSSGGALGRAFF | TGTGCCAGCAGTTACTCGTCAGGGGGCGCGTTAGGTAGAGCTTTCTTT
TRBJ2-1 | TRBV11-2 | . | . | CASSFGGYNEQFF | TGTGCCAGCAGCTTTGGGGGTTACAATGAGCAGTTCTTC
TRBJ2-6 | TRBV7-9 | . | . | CASSLVSGANVLTF | TGTGCCAGCAGCTTAGTTTCTGGGGCCAACGTCCTGACTTTC
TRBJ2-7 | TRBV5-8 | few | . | CASSPRGASVSEQYF | TGTGCCAGCAGCCCCCGGGGCGCATCCGTGTCCGAGCAGTACTTC
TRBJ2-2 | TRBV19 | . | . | CASKRATANTGELFF | TGTGCCAGTAAGCGGGCAACCGCGAACACCGGGGAGCTGTTTTTT
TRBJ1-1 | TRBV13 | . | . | CASSLVTRKNTEAFF | TGTGCCAGCAGCTTAGTAACACGTAAGAACACTGAAGCTTTCTTT
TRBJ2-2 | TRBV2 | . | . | CASSEGNTGELFF | TGTGCCAGCAGTGAAGGGAACACCGGGGAGCTGTTTTTT
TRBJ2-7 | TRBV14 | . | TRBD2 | CASSQGAGGGSYEQYF | TGTGCCAGCAGCCAGGGTGCGGGAGGTGGATCCTACGAGCAGTACTTC
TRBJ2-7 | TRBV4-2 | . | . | CASSQEGIPGDEQYF | TGTGCCAGCAGCCAAGAAGGGATCCCTGGCGACGAGCAGTACTTC
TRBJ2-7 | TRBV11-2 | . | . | CASSFGNEQYF | TGTGCCAGCAGCTTTGGGAACGAGCAGTACTTC
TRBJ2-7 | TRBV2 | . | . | CATRARGSSYEQYF | TGTGCCACGAGGGCGAGAGGGAGCTCCTACGAGCAGTACTTC
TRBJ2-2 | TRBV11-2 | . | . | CASSHTRSTGELFF | TGTGCCAGCAGCCATACTAGGAGCACCGGGGAGCTGTTTTTT